This TCR beta chain was sequenced for a study of blood T cells in healthy people across ages. The germline V and J ends were trimmed by 5 bases and 0 bases, with 8 bases remaining between them. The CDR3 is made up of 14 amino acids. General study findings and limits: Reliance upon unsorted PBMCs precluded definitive naive versus antigen-experienced comparison. Diversity was estimated from one million T cells, and these estimates were considered underestimates.

With respect to this clonotype: Its antigen is currently unknown.

A second PCR, run for about 7 to 12 cycles, used a sample-barcoded 5' primer plus a J-beta primer mix. In TCRdb, the 5' RACE reads were re-called with MiXCR into one record per CDR3 protein. The table lists about 970,000 distinct CDR3 sequences, roughly 51% of them singletons, with about 22% in the top ten. Sequencing was carried out using blood. This receptor was identified in a woman aged 55-70 years in good health. The V gene is TRBV12-3 or TRBV12-4, the J gene TRBJ2-1; D is undetermined. The CDR3 spells CASSTWSSYNEQFF. In nucleotides, the CDR3 is TGTGCCAGCAGTACTTGGAGCTCCTACAATGAGCAGTTCTTC.